This record covers a single TCR beta chain. J was trimmed by 4 bases and V by 11 bases; bases with no gene match: 11. The germline V gene encodes CDR1 ENHRY and CDR2 SYGVKD. The CDR3 sequence is 14 residues long. The data were obtained in a study of shared clonotypes between healthy human individuals. TCRdb's table, derived via immunoSEQ multiplex PCR, lists solely in-frame clones and lacks some. The sample has about 1 million clones, 70% to 80% seen once. This TCR was sampled from a man aged 18 to 30 in good health. The chain uses TRBV10-3 and TRBJ2-7; the match to TRBD1 covers 10 bases. Sequencing was carried out using memory CD4+ T cells sorted from blood. Subset described: CD45RA-negative fraction. The CDR3 DNA reads as TGTGCCGCAGGGACAGGGGTGTTAATTTACGAGCAGTACTTC. Its protein is CAAGTGVLIYEQYF.